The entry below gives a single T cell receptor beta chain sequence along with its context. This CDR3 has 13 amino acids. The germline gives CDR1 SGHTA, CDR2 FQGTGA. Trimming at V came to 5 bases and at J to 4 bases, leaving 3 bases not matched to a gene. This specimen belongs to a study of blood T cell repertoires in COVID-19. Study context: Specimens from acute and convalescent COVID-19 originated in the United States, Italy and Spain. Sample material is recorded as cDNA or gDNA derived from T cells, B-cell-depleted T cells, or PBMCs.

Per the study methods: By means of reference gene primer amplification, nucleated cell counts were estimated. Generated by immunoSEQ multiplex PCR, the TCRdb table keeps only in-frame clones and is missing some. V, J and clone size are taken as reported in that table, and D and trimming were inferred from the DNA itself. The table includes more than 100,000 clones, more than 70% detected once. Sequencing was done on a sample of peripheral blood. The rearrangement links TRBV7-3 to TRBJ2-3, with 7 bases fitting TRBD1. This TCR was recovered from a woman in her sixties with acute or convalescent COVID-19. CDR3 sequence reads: CASSPQGPDTQYF. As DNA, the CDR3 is TGTGCCAGCAGCCCACAGGGGCCAGATACGCAGTATTTT. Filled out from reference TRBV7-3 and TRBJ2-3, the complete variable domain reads GAGVSQTPSNKVTEKGKYVELRCDPISGHTALYWYRQSLGQGPEFLIYFQGTGAADDSGLPNDRFFAVRPEGSVSTLKIQRTERGDSAVYLCASSPQGPDTQYFGPGTRLTVL.